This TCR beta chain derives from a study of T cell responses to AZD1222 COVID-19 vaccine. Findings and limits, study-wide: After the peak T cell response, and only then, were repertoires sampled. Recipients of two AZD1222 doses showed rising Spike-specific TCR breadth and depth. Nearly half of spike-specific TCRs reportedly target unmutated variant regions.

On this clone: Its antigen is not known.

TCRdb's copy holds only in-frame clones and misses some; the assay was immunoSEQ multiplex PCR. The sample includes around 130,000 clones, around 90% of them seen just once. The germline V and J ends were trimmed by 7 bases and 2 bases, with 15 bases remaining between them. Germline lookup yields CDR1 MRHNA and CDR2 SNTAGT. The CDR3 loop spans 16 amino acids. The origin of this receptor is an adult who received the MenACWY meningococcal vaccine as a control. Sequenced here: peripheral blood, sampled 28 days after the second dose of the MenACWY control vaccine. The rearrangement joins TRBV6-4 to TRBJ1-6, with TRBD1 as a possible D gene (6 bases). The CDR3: CASNGQWGTYNSPLHF. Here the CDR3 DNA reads TGTGCCAGCAACGGACAGTGGGGAACCTATAATTCACCCCTCCACTTT.